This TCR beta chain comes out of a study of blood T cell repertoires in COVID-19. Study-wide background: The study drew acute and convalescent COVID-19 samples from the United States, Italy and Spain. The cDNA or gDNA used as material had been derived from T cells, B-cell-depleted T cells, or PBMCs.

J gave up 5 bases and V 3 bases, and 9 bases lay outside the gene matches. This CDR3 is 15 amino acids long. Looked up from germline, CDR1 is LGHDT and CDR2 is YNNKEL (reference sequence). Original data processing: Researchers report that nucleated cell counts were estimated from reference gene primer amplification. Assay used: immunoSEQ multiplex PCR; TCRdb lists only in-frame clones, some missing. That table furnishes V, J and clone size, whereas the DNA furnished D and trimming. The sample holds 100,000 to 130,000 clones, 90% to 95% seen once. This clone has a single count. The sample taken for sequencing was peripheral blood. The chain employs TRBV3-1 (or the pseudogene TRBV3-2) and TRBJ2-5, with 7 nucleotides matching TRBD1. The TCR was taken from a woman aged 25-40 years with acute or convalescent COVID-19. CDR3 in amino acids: CASSQNRGLGETQYF. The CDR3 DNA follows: TGTGCCAGCAGCCAGAATAGGGGGCTAGGGGAGACCCAGTACTTC.